This TCR beta chain emerged from a study of early T cells in non-severe SARS-CoV-2 infection. Germline V gene data show CDR1 as SEHNR and CDR2 as FQNEAQ (reference sequence). CDR3 length: 12 residues. Trimming left V 6 bases short and J 4 bases short, with 9 bases between. As part of library construction, unique molecular identifiers were attached to individual cDNA molecules. TCRdb reanalysed the 5' RACE reads using MiXCR and keeps one entry per CDR3 protein. The sample lists 83,000 or so distinct CDR3 sequences, 10% occurring once. The rearrangement uses TRBV7-9 and TRBJ2-5; D not resolved. The sequence was collected from an adult who was a healthcare worker with PCR-confirmed SARS-CoV-2 infection or an uninfected control (not recorded which). The sample consisted of whole blood, taken at baseline. For the CDR3, the DNA is TGTGCCAGCAGACAACATGGAGAGACCCAGTACTTC. Its translation is CASRQHGETQYF.